This T cell receptor (beta chain) was recovered during a study of cytomegalovirus exposure and HLA in healthy donors. Study overall: Previous work identified some 120 million unique TCR beta sequences from around 180 million T cells. Findings and limits, study-wide: An assumption of roughly uniform sequencing depth across donors underlay the presence/absence analyses.

Worth noting for this clone: Its antigen is currently unknown.

The CDR3 has 14 residues. From germline, CDR1 is SGDLS and CDR2 YYNGEE. V was pared by 4 bases and J by 2 bases, with 12 bases between. A multiplex PCR was run with 60 Vbeta primers and 13 Jbeta primers. Assay: immunoSEQ multiplex PCR; the TCRdb copy retains only in-frame clones and omits some. The sample contains 55,000 to 85,000 clones, around 61% of which appear only once. The specimen sequenced was PBMCs. The sequence was collected from a woman in her forties or fifties in good health and CMV-seronegative. This chain connects TRBV9 to TRBJ2-5; perhaps TRBD2 as D (5 bases). Written as DNA, the CDR3 is TGTGCCAGCAGCCTCGGACTGACTCAAGAGACCCAGTACTTC. Protein product: CASSLGLTQETQYF. Supplemented by reference TRBV9 and TRBJ2-5, the full variable domain reads DSGVTQTPKHLITATGQRVTLRCSPRSGDLSVYWYQQSLDQGLQFLIQYYNGEERAKGNILERFSAQQFPDLHSELNLSSLELGDSALYFCASSLGLTQETQYFGPGTRLLVL.